This is a list of T cell receptor beta chains from one sample in a study of regulatory T cells in long-lasting Graves disease. TCRdb used MiXCR to reprocess the multiplex PCR reads, holding one entry per CDR3 protein. The sample carries over 650,000 distinct CDR3 sequences, 30% recorded once. The sequenced sample was peripheral blood mononuclear cells (PBMCs), obtained when the disease was refractory, from a patient treated with antithyroid drugs. These receptors were collected from a female donor with Graves disease. Both conserved end residues are part of each CDR3. D genes are given only for firm matches. Only part of the rows carry a size: once, few, many, or a class if the clone is expanded.

TRBV3-1	-	TRBJ2-4	-	CASSQGVGRMHLAKNIQYF	TGTGCCAGCAGCCAAGGCGTAGGGCGGATGCACTTAGCCAAAAACATTCAGTACTTC
TRBV20-1	-	TRBJ2-5	-	CSARETRETQYF	TGCAGTGCTAGAGAGACCCGAGAGACCCAGTACTTC
TRBV30	TRBD2	TRBJ2-7	-	CAWSALGLAGDEQYF	TGTGCCTGGAGTGCATTAGGACTAGCGGGAGACGAGCAGTACTTC
TRBV2	TRBD2	TRBJ2-3	-	CASRTASGRTGSQYF	TGTGCCAGCAGGACGGCTAGCGGGAGGACGGGATCGCAGTATTTT
TRBV3-1	TRBD2	TRBJ2-5	-	CASNRGLAGGETQYF	TGTGCCAGCAACAGGGGACTAGCGGGAGGAGAGACCCAGTACTTC
TRBV6-2/TRBV6-3	TRBD2	TRBJ2-7	many	CASSYSRSSGSSYEQYF	TGTGCCAGCAGTTACTCGAGGTCTAGCGGTTCTTCCTACGAGCAGTACTTC
TRBV6-1	-	TRBJ1-1	many	CASSDQTGKTEAFF	TGTGCCAGCAGTGACCAAACAGGGAAAACTGAAGCTTTCTTT
TRBV20-1	TRBD2	TRBJ2-7	many	CSAHGTSSEQYF	TGCAGTGCCCATGGGACTAGCAGCGAGCAGTACTTC
TRBV10-3	TRBD1	TRBJ1-1	-	CAIRGGQGMNTEAFF	TGTGCCATCAGGGGGGGACAGGGAATGAACACTGAAGCTTTCTTT
TRBV14	-	TRBJ1-4	-	CASSDYLGDGNEKLFF	TGTGCCAGCAGCGACTATCTGGGGGATGGAAATGAAAAACTGTTTTTT
TRBV7-9	-	TRBJ1-4	-	CASSLAQSATNEKLFF	TGTGCCAGCAGCTTAGCCCAGAGTGCAACTAATGAAAAACTGTTTTTT
TRBV12-5	TRBD1	TRBJ1-4	few	CASGLVTGTGGEKLFF	TGTGCTAGTGGTTTGGTAACCGGGACAGGGGGTGAAAAACTGTTTTTT
TRBV9	TRBD2	TRBJ2-7	-	CASSHAGLADYEQYF	TGTGCCAGCAGCCATGCGGGACTAGCGGACTACGAGCAGTACTTC
TRBV6-1	-	TRBJ1-3	-	CASSEPVGSGNTIYF	TGTGCCAGCAGTGAACCAGTCGGTTCTGGAAACACCATATATTTT
TRBV20-1	-	TRBJ2-6	few	CSASQSGANVLTF	TGCAGTGCTAGCCAGTCTGGGGCCAACGTCCTGACTTTC
TRBV11-2	-	TRBJ2-7	many	CASRSPRVGYEQYF	TGTGCCAGCAGGTCCCCGAGGGTGGGCTACGAGCAGTACTTC